Listed here are 27 T cell receptor beta chains from one sample, sequenced in a study of blood T cell repertoires in COVID-19. This table comes from immunoSEQ multiplex PCR, and its TCRdb copy is limited to in-frame clones, with some not included. The sample comprises under 250,000 clones, under 90% of which are singletons, and roughly 6% rests with the top ten. Sequenced input: peripheral blood. These receptors came from a man aged 55 to 69 who had recovered from COVID-19.

The J gene is TRBJ2-7, the V gene TRBV3-1 (or the pseudogene TRBV3-2); 9 nucleotides match TRBD2. The CDR3 consists of 18 residues. Trimming removed 4 bases from V and 0 bases from J; junction bases left unmatched: 13. Germline V gives CDR1 LGHDT, CDR2 YNNKEL (reference sequence). CDR3: CASSPVRKSGGISYEQYF. The CDR3 bases are TGTGCCAGCAGCCCTGTGAGGAAGAGCGGGGGGATCTCCTACGAGCAGTACTTC.

The chain is built from TRBV6-2 or TRBV6-3 and TRBJ2-1, with a weak D call TRBD1 (6 bases). V gave up 2 bases and J gave up 8 bases, with 19 bases separating them. This CDR3 spans 16 amino acids. CDR1 is MNHEY, CDR2 SVGEGT, per germline. CDR3 residues: CASSYRFGTRNDEQFF. The DNA for the CDR3 is TGTGCCAGCAGTTACCGGTTCGGGACAAGGAACGATGAGCAGTTCTTC.

The V and J genes are TRBV6-2 or TRBV6-3 and TRBJ2-3, with D possibly matching TRBD2 (7 bases). Germline V gene sequence: CDR1 MNHEY, CDR2 SVGEGT. Between the trimmed V and J ends, which lost 5 bases and 5 bases, there was a span of 20 bases. The CDR3 spans 16 residues. The DNA of the CDR3 is TGTGCCAGCAGTCCGCGAGGGGGAGGGCAACAAGATACGCAGTATTTT. Its protein product is CASSPRGGGQQDTQYF.

The chain combines TRBV6-4 with TRBJ2-1; 7 bases line up with TRBD1. CDR1 is MRHNA and CDR2 is SNTAGT in the germline V gene. After removal of 0 bases from V and 1 base from J, the junction contained 9 bases not matched to a gene. This CDR3 has 18 residues. The CDR3 reads CASSDSLLPRGSYNEQFF. In DNA, the CDR3 is TGTGCCAGCAGTGACTCCCTATTGCCCAGGGGGTCCTACAATGAGCAGTTCTTC.

The chain couples TRBV2 to TRBJ1-1, with 9 bases matching TRBD1. The CDR3 sequence is 14 residues long. Germline V gene lookup returns CDR1 SNHLY and CDR2 FYNNEI. Trimming took 6 bases from V and 6 from J; bases not matched to a gene: 8. CDR3 DNA sequence: TGTGCCAGCAGCAAGGGGACAGGGTGGGCTGAAGCTTTCTTT. Encoded protein: CASSKGTGWAEAFF.

The chain links TRBV30 to TRBJ2-7; D remains ambiguous. Trimming removed 3 bases from V and 4 bases from J, with 7 bases in between. Germline V gives CDR1 GTSNPN, CDR2 SVGIG (reference sequence). The CDR3 extends over 11 amino acids. CDR3 protein: CAWSAVYEQYF. The CDR3 DNA sequence: TGTGCCTGGAGCGCGGTTTACGAGCAGTACTTC.

The chain links TRBV28 to TRBJ2-1; D might be TRBD1 (5 bases). V was pared by 6 bases and J by 5 bases, with 26 bases between. The length of the CDR3 is 18 residues. Germline CDR1 is MDHEN and CDR2 is SYDVKM. The CDR3 loop reads CASRVLGQGPTKDNEQFF. The DNA for the CDR3 is TGTGCCAGCAGGGTCCTAGGGCAGGGTCCCACAAAGGACAATGAGCAGTTCTTC.

V usage is TRBV2 and J usage is TRBJ1-2; possible D gene TRBD1, 5 bases. The CDR3 sequence is 15 residues long. The V gene's germline CDR1 is SNHLY and CDR2 FYNNEI. The germline V and J ends were trimmed by 1 base and 3 bases, with 12 bases remaining between them. CDR3 amino acids: CASSEDGTSDYGYTF. CDR3 in DNA: TGTGCCAGCAGTGAAGATGGGACTTCAGACTATGGCTACACCTTC.

V usage is TRBV19 and J usage is TRBJ1-1; no reliable D call. V lost 0 bases, J lost 4 bases, and 12 bases lay in between. The CDR3 loop spans 15 amino acids. Germline V gives CDR1 LNHDA, CDR2 SQIVND (reference sequence). The CDR3 loop is CASSIDSVGGTEAFF. Written as DNA, the CDR3 is TGTGCCAGTAGTATAGACAGTGTAGGAGGCACTGAAGCTTTCTTT.

The rearrangement uses TRBV24-1 and TRBJ1-3, with D possibly matching TRBD1 (5 bases). Deletions cut 12 bases from V and 0 bases from J, with 17 bases between. This CDR3 region has 15 residues. Germline assignment: CDR1 KGHDR and CDR2 SFDVKD. Here the CDR3 reads CAPDTDGFSGNTIYF. CDR3 in DNA: TGTGCCCCGGACACAGACGGCTTCTCTGGAAACACCATATATTTT.

The chain has TRBV2 and TRBJ1-2; D is ambiguous. CDR1 and CDR2 (germline): SNHLY, FYNNEI. The CDR3 runs to 14 residues. Trimming cost V 1 base and J 8 bases, with 14 bases left between them. The CDR3 here is CASSEGVGVGGYTF. In DNA, the CDR3 is TGTGCCAGCAGTGAAGGGGTCGGCGTGGGCGGCTACACCTTC.

CDR3 protein: CASSPSGGSGANVLTF. The CDR3 nucleotides read TGTGCCAGCTCACCATCAGGGGGCTCTGGGGCCAACGTCCTGACTTTC. The V gene is TRBV18, the J gene TRBJ2-6; 7 bases map to TRBD1. This CDR3 spans 16 amino acids. The V segment lost 2 bases and the J segment 0 bases; nucleotides outside the gene matches: 1. The germline gives CDR1 KGHSH, CDR2 LQKENI.

The chain has TRBV12-5 and TRBJ1-2, with 9 bases that match TRBD1. Trimming at V came to 1 base and at J to 8 bases, leaving 8 bases not matched to a gene. This CDR3 region has 15 residues. Looked up from germline, CDR1 is LGHNT and CDR2 is FRNRAP. The CDR3 protein is CASGLAVQGARGYTF. In DNA form, the CDR3 reads TGTGCTAGTGGTTTGGCCGTACAGGGGGCGCGAGGCTACACCTTC.

This chain uses TRBV28 with TRBJ1-5; 8 positions agree with TRBD1. The length of the CDR3 is 15 residues. Germline V lookup: CDR1 MDHEN, CDR2 SYDVKM. The trim removed 5 bases at V and 6 bases at J, leaving 9 bases unmatched. The chain's CDR3 is CASSLRDRHTQPQHF. In nucleotides, the CDR3 is TGTGCCAGCAGTCTCCGGGACAGGCACACTCAGCCCCAGCATTTT.

This chain joins TRBV7-8 and TRBJ2-5; possibly TRBD2 for D (5 bases). CDR1 is SGHVS, CDR2 FQNEAQ, per germline. Trimming shortened V by 5 bases and J by 7 bases, and 20 bases separated the two germline ends. The CDR3 has 15 residues. CDR3 residues: CASSPSGGGRGTQYF. The CDR3 nucleotides are TGTGCCAGCAGCCCAAGCGGAGGAGGTCGAGGGACCCAGTACTTC.

The chain joins TRBV11-2 to TRBJ2-1; weak D call: TRBD2 (5 bases). CDR1 and CDR2 from the germline V gene are SGHAT and FQNNGV. This CDR3 has 15 residues. V was pared by 0 bases and J by 7 bases, with 13 bases between. Written as DNA, the CDR3 is TGTGCCAGCAGCTTAGATTCCAGCTCGGGGAATGAGCAGTTCTTC. Its translation: CASSLDSSSGNEQFF.

J is TRBJ2-3 and V is TRBV9; possible D gene TRBD2, 5 bases. Germline CDR1 SGDLS, CDR2 YYNGEE. CDR3 length: 16 amino acids. Trimming removed 0 bases at V and 3 bases at J, with 14 bases between. This CDR3 is CASSVEGGPLTDTQYF. CDR3 nucleotide sequence: TGTGCCAGCAGCGTAGAAGGAGGCCCCCTTACAGATACGCAGTATTTT.

The table lists this clone with a count of one. J is TRBJ2-3 and V is TRBV7-2, with 7 bases that match TRBD1. Germline values: CDR1 SGHTA, CDR2 FQGNSA. There are 15 residues in the CDR3. Losses at the gene ends were 4 bases for V and 2 bases for J; bases not matched to a gene: 6. The CDR3 sequence is CASSSWTGFTDTQYF. In DNA form, the CDR3 reads TGTGCCAGCAGCTCCTGGACAGGATTCACAGATACGCAGTATTTT.

V usage is TRBV7-3 and J usage is TRBJ1-1, with D possibly being TRBD1 (5 bases). Trimming took off 7 bases at V and 4 bases at J, with 13 bases between the two ends. CDR3 size: 13 residues. The germline V gene encodes CDR1 SGHTA and CDR2 FQGTGA. CDR3 sequence reads: CASTSPGGTEAFF. DNA of the CDR3: TGTGCCAGCACCTCCCCGGGGGGCACTGAAGCTTTCTTT.

The V call is TRBV5-1, the J call TRBJ2-3; 12 bases match TRBD2. CDR3 length: 18 amino acids. Germline V gene lookup returns CDR1 SGHRS and CDR2 YFSETQ. Trimming cost V 5 bases and J 4 bases; bases outside gene matches: 14. Here the CDR3 reads CASSPGLAGPLKSDTQYF. The CDR3 DNA is TGCGCCAGCAGTCCCGGACTAGCGGGGCCCCTGAAGTCAGATACGCAGTATTTT.

The rearrangement uses TRBV12-3 or TRBV12-4 and TRBJ2-1, with D perhaps TRBD2 (6 bases). The CDR3 loop spans 11 amino acids. V dropped 6 bases and J dropped 15 bases, with 15 bases sitting between them. This CDR3 is CASSLGLLRFF. The CDR3 DNA reads as TGTGCCAGCAGCCTGGGACTCCTTCGGTTCTTC.

V usage is TRBV9 and J usage is TRBJ1-2; the D gene is possibly TRBD1 (6 bases). Germline values: CDR1 SGDLS, CDR2 YYNGEE. Trimming took off 0 bases at V and 8 bases at J, with 29 bases between the two ends. The CDR3 is 19 residues long. For the CDR3, the DNA is TGTGCCAGCAGCGTAGCTGGTAGGACCCTTGGGGACACCTCTGCGGGCTACACCTTC. Protein product: CASSVAGRTLGDTSAGYTF. The full variable domain, in which reference TRBV9 and TRBJ1-2 provide the parts outside the CDR3, is DSGVTQTPKHLITATGQRVTLRCSPRSGDLSVYWYQQSLDQGLQFLIQYYNGEERAKGNILERFSAQQFPDLHSELNLSSLELGDSALYFCASSVAGRTLGDTSAGYTFGSGTRLTVV.

This clone was observed a single time. The chain employs TRBV21-1 and TRBJ1-2. TRBV21-1 is described as a pseudogene. CDR3 length: 14 amino acids. The CDR3: CASSKGRSHYGYTF. DNA for the CDR3: TGTGCCAGCAGCAAAGGGAGGTCCCACTATGGCTACACCTTC.

V gene TRBV5-6 combines with J gene TRBJ1-1, with 9 nucleotides matching TRBD1. Germline V gene lookup returns CDR1 SGHDT and CDR2 YYEEEE. V shed 3 bases, J shed 6 bases, and the junction held 6 bases outside the gene matches. CDR3 length: 14 residues. CDR3 amino acids: CASSSRRQGAEAFF. The CDR3, as DNA: TGTGCCAGCAGCTCCCGCCGACAGGGGGCTGAAGCTTTCTTT.

The chain carries TRBV27 and TRBJ1-1; D remains ambiguous. Germline V gene data show CDR1 as MNHEY and CDR2 as SMNVEV (reference sequence). The V and J ends lost 5 bases and 0 bases respectively, with 10 bases between them. This CDR3 is 14 amino acids long. The CDR3: CASSKMTMNTEAFF. The CDR3 DNA sequence: TGTGCCAGCAGTAAGATGACAATGAACACTGAAGCTTTCTTT.

The chain joins TRBV19 to TRBJ2-1; 10 nucleotides agree with TRBD2. The germline gives CDR1 LNHDA, CDR2 SQIVND (reference sequence). The CDR3 has 15 amino acids. Losses at the gene ends were 6 bases for V and 3 bases for J; bases not matched to a gene: 5. CDR3: CASRTGTSDYNEQFF. CDR3 sequence (DNA): TGTGCCAGTAGGACCGGGACTAGCGACTACAATGAGCAGTTCTTC.

The V gene is TRBV18, the J gene TRBJ2-2, with 7 nucleotides matching TRBD2. Germline loops: CDR1 KGHSH, CDR2 LQKENI. V lost 8 bases and J lost 1; bases outside the gene matches: 10. This CDR3 has 16 amino acids. The CDR3 DNA follows: TGTGCCAGCCCAGTTCCCAGCGGGAAGAACACCGGGGAGCTGTTTTTT. As protein: CASPVPSGKNTGELFF.